This TCR beta chain was profiled in a study of cytomegalovirus exposure and HLA in healthy donors. In the study overall: A prior analysis found about 120 million unique TCR beta sequences from approximately 200 million T cells. Study-level findings and limits: Highly shared variants forming one cluster were likely a sequencing artifact. A later analysis by the authors found several of the most significant clusters apparently linked to common viral pathogens. The dataset shows that most TCR sequences were rare, while some public TCRs occurred in many donors.

A multiplex PCR was run with 60 Vbeta primers and 13 Jbeta primers. Here immunoSEQ multiplex PCR was the method, and the copy in TCRdb shows in-frame clones only, minus some. The sample lists under 150,000 clones; approximately 77% were seen once. The J segment lost 7 bases and the V segment lost 6 bases, leaving 7 bases of the junction unmatched. The CDR3 extends over 14 amino acids. CDR1 and CDR2 (germline): MNHEY, SVGAGI. In regard to this clone: Its antigen is not known.

Material for sequencing was PBMCs. This sequence was found in a woman aged 40 to 50 in good health and CMV-seronegative. The chain is built from TRBV6-5 and TRBJ2-2; 8 positions agree with TRBD2. The chain's CDR3 is CASSPGGAGGELFF. CDR3 sequence (DNA): TGTGCCAGCAGCCCGGGGGGGGCTGGCGGGGAGCTGTTTTTT.